A selection of T cell receptor beta chains follows, all from one sample in a study of T cell responses to AZD1222 COVID-19 vaccine. Here immunoSEQ multiplex PCR was the method, and the copy in TCRdb shows in-frame clones only, minus some. The sample yields around 140,000 clones, roughly 85% seen once. Sequenced material: peripheral blood, taken 28 days after the second dose of the MenACWY control vaccine. The receptors originated from an adult who received the MenACWY meningococcal vaccine as a control. Both conserved end residues are part of each CDR3. The D gene is left open where the match is weak. Size is stated for part of the rows, as once, few or many counts, or as a class when the clone is expanded.

>TRBV11-3|-|TRBJ1-1|once
TGTGCCAGCAGCTTAGATCGAATCCAAAAAGCTCTCTTT
CASSLDRIQKALF
>TRBV5-1|TRBD2|TRBJ2-1|-
TGCGCCAGCAGCTTGGTCCAGCGGGGGCGCCCCAATGAGCAGTTCTTC
CASSLVQRGRPNEQFF
>TRBV6-5|-|TRBJ1-1|few
TGTGCCAGCAAAAAAACATGGGGGAAGAACACTGAAGCTTTCTTT
CASKKTWGKNTEAFF
>TRBV2|-|TRBJ1-5|-
TGTGCCAGCAGTGGCGGGGGGAATCAGCCCCAGCATTTT
CASSGGGNQPQHF
>TRBV12-5|-|TRBJ2-7|-
TGTGCTAGTGGTTTGGGTAGGGCCGGCGAGCAGTACTTC
CASGLGRAGEQYF
>TRBV13|-|TRBJ1-4|few
TGTGCCAGCAGCTTTTTTCAGGGGTTGAATGAAAAACTGTTTTTT
CASSFFQGLNEKLFF
>TRBV19|-|TRBJ1-2|-
TGTGCCAGTACCCTGGACAGAGAATCCTATGGCTACACCTTC
CASTLDRESYGYTF
>TRBV6-5|-|TRBJ1-2|-
TGTGCCAGCAGTTATTCGGAAATTTCTAACTATGGCTACACCTTC
CASSYSEISNYGYTF
>TRBV4-1|-|TRBJ1-5|once
TGCGCCAGCAGCCAAGCGGACAGCTATCAGCCCCAGCATTTT
CASSQADSYQPQHF
>TRBV19|-|TRBJ1-2|-
TGTGCCAGTACCATGGGGGCCCCCGAGGAGCCCATGTATGGCTACACCTTC
CASTMGAPEEPMYGYTF
>TRBV5-4|-|TRBJ2-5|-
TGTGCCTTCTTTAGCGGCCCCCGGGAGACCCAGTACTTC
CAFFSGPRETQYF
>TRBV19|-|TRBJ1-1|-
TGTGCCAGTAGTATAGCAGGACAGCTGAACACTGAAGCTTTCTTT
CASSIAGQLNTEAFF
>TRBV6-6|-|TRBJ2-3|-
TGTGCCAGCAGCTACCAGGGTAGTTCAGATACGCAGTATTTT
CASSYQGSSDTQYF
>TRBV7-6|TRBD1|TRBJ2-4|-
TGTGCCAGCAGCCCGAGAGGGGGCGTCGGCAAAAACATTCAGTACTTC
CASSPRGGVGKNIQYF
>TRBV7-2|-|TRBJ2-6|-
TGTGCCAGCAGAAGAAATCTACCTGGGGCCAACGTCCTGACTTTC
CASRRNLPGANVLTF
>TRBV24-1|-|TRBJ1-2|once
TGTGCCACCAGTGATACACAGGGCGGAGCCTATGGCTACACCTTC
CATSDTQGGAYGYTF
>TRBV29-1|-|TRBJ1-1|-
TGCAGCGCTGGTAGGGTGAACACTGAAGCTTTCTTT
CSAGRVNTEAFF
>TRBV7-8|-|TRBJ1-1|-
TGTGCCAGCAGCTTAGCGGTCGTAGTACACACTGAAGCTTTCTTT
CASSLAVVVHTEAFF
>TRBV5-1|TRBD2|TRBJ2-3|-
TGCGCCAGCAGTCTAGCGGGGGTTAACACAGATACGCAGTATTTT
CASSLAGVNTDTQYF
>TRBV4-1|-|TRBJ2-1|few
TGCGCCAGCAGTCTTCATATAACGGTTCGCGAGCAGTTCTTC
CASSLHITVREQFF
>TRBV7-2|-|TRBJ2-3|-
TGTGCCAGCAGCCCCTCGACAGCCTCTAGCACAGATACGCAGTATTTT
CASSPSTASSTDTQYF
>TRBV19|-|TRBJ1-5|-
TGTGCCAGTAGTGCGCAGGATAAGGGTCAGCCCCAGCATTTT
CASSAQDKGQPQHF
>TRBV7-6|TRBD1|TRBJ2-2|-
TGTGCCAGCAGCTACGGACAGGGGAACACCGGGGAGCTGTTTTTT
CASSYGQGNTGELFF
>TRBV11-2|TRBD2|TRBJ2-7|-
TGTGCCAGCAGCTCTCCCGGGACTAGCGGGACTTTAAGGCAGTACTTC
CASSSPGTSGTLRQYF
>TRBV7-9|-|TRBJ1-1|once
TGTGCCAGCAGCTTTGGGACATCGGGTACTGAAGCTTTCTTT
CASSFGTSGTEAFF
>TRBV28|TRBD2|TRBJ2-3|-
TGTGCCAGCAGTTCATCCGGGACTAGCGCGAGCACAGATACGCAGTATTTT
CASSSSGTSASTDTQYF
>TRBV28|-|TRBJ1-4|-
TGTGCCAGCAGCCCGGTTGGAACTAATGAAAAACTGTTTTTT
CASSPVGTNEKLFF
>TRBV5-4|TRBD1|TRBJ1-3|few
TGTGCCAGCAGCTCTTCTTTGGACAGGGGAAACACCATATATTTT
CASSSSLDRGNTIYF
>TRBV28|-|TRBJ1-3|-
TGTGCCAGCAGCCCCGGGGCCCGCTCTGGAAACACCATATATTTT
CASSPGARSGNTIYF
>TRBV11-3|-|TRBJ1-1|-
TGTGCCAGCAGCTCAGAAGGGACTGAAGCTTTCTTT
CASSSEGTEAFF
>TRBV2|TRBD1|TRBJ1-1|-
TGTGCCAGCGGCCTACAGGGGGCGAACACTGAAGCTTTCTTT
CASGLQGANTEAFF
>TRBV19|TRBD1|TRBJ2-6|-
TGTGCCAGTAGTATCCGATTCCCGGGACAGGGGGCGTGGGCCAACGTCCTGACTTTC
CASSIRFPGQGAWANVLTF
>TRBV5-8|-|TRBJ2-3|once
TGTGCCAGCAGCGCGATCTCTAGCACAGATACGCAGTATTTT
CASSAISSTDTQYF
>TRBV28|TRBD2|TRBJ2-4|-
TGTGCCAGCAGTCCACTAGCGGGGGGAATAGCCAAAAACATTCAGTACTTC
CASSPLAGGIAKNIQYF
>TRBV28|-|TRBJ1-2|-
TGTGCCAGCAGTTCGGGCCGCGGGGGCTACACCTTC
CASSSGRGGYTF
>TRBV28|TRBD1|TRBJ1-2|-
TGTGCCAGCAGTTTATCCGACAGGGGGGATGGCTACACCTTC
CASSLSDRGDGYTF
>TRBV9|-|TRBJ1-1|once
TGTGCCAGCAGCGTAGTGAATGGGGGAGCTTTCTTT
CASSVVNGGAFF
>TRBV6-2/TRBV6-3|TRBD2|TRBJ2-5|-
TGTGCCAGCAGTTACTCACCTAGCGGGATCGGCGAGACCCAGTACTTC
CASSYSPSGIGETQYF
>TRBV15|-|TRBJ1-2|-
TGTGCCACCAGCAGAGGTTGGACAAACTATGGCTACACCTTC
CATSRGWTNYGYTF
>TRBV24-1|TRBD1|TRBJ2-5|once
TGTGCCACCAGTGACCGTGGACAGGGCCAAGAGACCCAGTACTTC
CATSDRGQGQETQYF
>TRBV11-3|TRBD2|TRBJ2-1|few
TGTGCCAGCAGCCCGCTCCGAGCGGGAGAGAGTGAGCAGTTCTTC
CASSPLRAGESEQFF
>TRBV7-8|TRBD2|TRBJ2-3|few
TGTGCCAGCAGCCGGGAGGCTAGCGGGGGGGTTAGCACAGATACGCAGTATTTT
CASSREASGGVSTDTQYF
>TRBV25-1|TRBD1|TRBJ1-1|-
TGTGCCAGCAGCCGCGGGACAGGGTCGGCTGAAGCTTTCTTT
CASSRGTGSAEAFF
>TRBV9|-|TRBJ1-1|-
TGTGCCAGCAGCCCACCGGGGAACACTGAAGCTTTCTTT
CASSPPGNTEAFF
>TRBV7-8|-|TRBJ2-1|-
TGTGCCAGCAGCTTAGTAAGGGGTCTCAGCTCCTACAATGAGCAGTTCTTC
CASSLVRGLSSYNEQFF
>TRBV5-6|TRBD1|TRBJ1-2|few
TGTGCCAGCAGCTTGGGAATTACAGGGGCCTATGGCTACACCTTC
CASSLGITGAYGYTF
>TRBV9|-|TRBJ1-3|-
TGTGCCAGCAGCCCCTCCAGGGGTGGAAACACCATATATTTT
CASSPSRGGNTIYF
>TRBV25-1|TRBD2|TRBJ2-5|-
TGTGCCAGCAGTGAATTCGGGGGGGCCCAAGAGACCCAGTACTTC
CASSEFGGAQETQYF
>TRBV7-2|TRBD1|TRBJ2-7|-
TGTGCCAGCAGCCCTGACAGGGCTTCGTGGGAGCAGTACTTC
CASSPDRASWEQYF
>TRBV13|TRBD2|TRBJ2-1|once
TGTGCCAGCAGCAAGGGACTAGCGGGGAGGACGGAGTTCTTC
CASSKGLAGRTEFF
>TRBV7-8|-|TRBJ1-2|-
TGTGCCAGCACCCCCTGGAGGGCAGCAACGAATGGCTACACCTTC
CASTPWRAATNGYTF
>TRBV11-2|-|TRBJ2-5|-
TGTGCCAGCAGCTCTGGACAGGGAGGGGAGACCCAGTACTTC
CASSSGQGGETQYF
>TRBV9|-|TRBJ2-1|-
TGTGCCAGCAGCGTAGCTGGGGGGAACAATGAGCAGTTCTTC
CASSVAGGNNEQFF
>TRBV9|TRBD2|TRBJ2-6|once
TGTGCCAGCAGCCCCCGGGGGGGCGCTGGGGCCAACGTCCTGACTTTC
CASSPRGGAGANVLTF
>TRBV6-4|-|TRBJ1-6|-
TGTGCCAGCAGTGTAGGATTAAACAATTCACCCCTCCACTTT
CASSVGLNNSPLHF